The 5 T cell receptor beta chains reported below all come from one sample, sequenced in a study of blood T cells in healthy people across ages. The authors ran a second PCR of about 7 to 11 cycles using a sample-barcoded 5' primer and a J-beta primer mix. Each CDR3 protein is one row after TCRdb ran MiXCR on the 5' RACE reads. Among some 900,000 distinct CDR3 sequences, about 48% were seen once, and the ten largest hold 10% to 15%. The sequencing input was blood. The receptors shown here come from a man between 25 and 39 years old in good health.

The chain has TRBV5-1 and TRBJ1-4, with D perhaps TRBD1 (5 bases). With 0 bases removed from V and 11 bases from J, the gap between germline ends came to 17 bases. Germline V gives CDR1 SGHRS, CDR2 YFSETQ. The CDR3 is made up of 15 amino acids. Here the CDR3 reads CASSLDSGAWVKLFF. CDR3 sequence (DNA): TGCGCCAGCAGCTTGGATAGCGGGGCCTGGGTCAAACTGTTTTTT.

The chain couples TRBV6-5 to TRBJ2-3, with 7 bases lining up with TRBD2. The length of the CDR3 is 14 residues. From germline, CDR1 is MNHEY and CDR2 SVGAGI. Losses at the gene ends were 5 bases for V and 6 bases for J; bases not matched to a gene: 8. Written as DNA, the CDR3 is TGTGCCAGCAGTGGTAGTGCGGGGGTGGATACGCAGTATTTT. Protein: CASSGSAGVDTQYF.

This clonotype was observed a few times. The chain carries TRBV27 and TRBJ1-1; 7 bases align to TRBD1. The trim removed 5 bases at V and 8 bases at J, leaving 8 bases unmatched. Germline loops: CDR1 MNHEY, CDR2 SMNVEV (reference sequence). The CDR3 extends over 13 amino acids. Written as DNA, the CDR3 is TGTGCCAGCAGTGTCTTCCAGGGGGGAGAAGCTTTCTTT. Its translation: CASSVFQGGEAFF.

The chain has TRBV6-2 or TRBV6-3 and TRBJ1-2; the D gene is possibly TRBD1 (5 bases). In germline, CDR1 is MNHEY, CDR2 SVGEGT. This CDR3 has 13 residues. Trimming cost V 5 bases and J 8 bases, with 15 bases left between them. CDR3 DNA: TGTGCCAGCAGTAAGTCCTCAGGGAGCGGCTACACCTTC. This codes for CASSKSSGSGYTF.

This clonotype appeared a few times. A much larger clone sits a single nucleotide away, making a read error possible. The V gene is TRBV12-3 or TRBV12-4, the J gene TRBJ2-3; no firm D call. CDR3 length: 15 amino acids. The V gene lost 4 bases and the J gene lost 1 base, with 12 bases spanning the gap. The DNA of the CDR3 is TGTGCCAGCAGTTCGCACAGTCTCTGCACAGATACGCAGTATTTT. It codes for CASSSHSLCTDTQYF.